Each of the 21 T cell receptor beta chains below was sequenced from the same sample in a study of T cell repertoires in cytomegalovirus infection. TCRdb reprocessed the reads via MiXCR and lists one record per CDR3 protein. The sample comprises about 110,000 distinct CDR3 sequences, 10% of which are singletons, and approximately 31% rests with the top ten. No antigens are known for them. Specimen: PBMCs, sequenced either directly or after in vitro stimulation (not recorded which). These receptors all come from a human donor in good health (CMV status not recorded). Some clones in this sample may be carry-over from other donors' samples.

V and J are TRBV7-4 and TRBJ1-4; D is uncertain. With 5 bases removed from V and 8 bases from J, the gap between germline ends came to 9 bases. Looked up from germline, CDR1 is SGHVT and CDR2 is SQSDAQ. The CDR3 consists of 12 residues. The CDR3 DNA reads TGTGCCAGCAGCGACATGAGCGAAAAACTGTTTTTT. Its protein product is CASSDMSEKLFF.

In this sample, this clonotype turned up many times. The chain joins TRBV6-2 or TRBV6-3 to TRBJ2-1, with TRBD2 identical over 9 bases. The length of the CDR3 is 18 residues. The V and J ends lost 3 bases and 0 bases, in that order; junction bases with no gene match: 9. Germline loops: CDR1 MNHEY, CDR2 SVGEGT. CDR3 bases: TGTGCCAGCAGTTATTCCCGGACTAGCGTGTACTCCTACAATGAGCAGTTCTTC. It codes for CASSYSRTSVYSYNEQFF.

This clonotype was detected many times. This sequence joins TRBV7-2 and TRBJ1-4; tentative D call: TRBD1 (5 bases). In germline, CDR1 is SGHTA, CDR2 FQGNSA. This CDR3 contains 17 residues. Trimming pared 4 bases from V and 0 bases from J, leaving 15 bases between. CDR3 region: CASSSSGTVTTNEKLFF. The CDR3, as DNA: TGTGCCAGCAGCTCATCCGGGACGGTAACAACTAATGAAAAACTGTTTTTT.

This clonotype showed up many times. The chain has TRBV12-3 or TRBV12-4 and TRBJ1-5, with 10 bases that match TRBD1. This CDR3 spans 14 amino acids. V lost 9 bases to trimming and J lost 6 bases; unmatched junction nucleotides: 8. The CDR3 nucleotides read TGTGCCAGTAGCAGGACAGGGGGAGGTCAGCCCCAGCATTTT. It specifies CASSRTGGGQPQHF.

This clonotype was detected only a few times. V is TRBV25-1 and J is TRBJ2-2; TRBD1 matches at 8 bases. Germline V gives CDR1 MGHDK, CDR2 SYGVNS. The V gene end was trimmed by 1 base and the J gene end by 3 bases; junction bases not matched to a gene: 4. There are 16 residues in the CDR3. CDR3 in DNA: TGTGCCAGCAGTGAATTTATGGGACAGGACACCGGGGAGCTGTTTTTT. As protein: CASSEFMGQDTGELFF.

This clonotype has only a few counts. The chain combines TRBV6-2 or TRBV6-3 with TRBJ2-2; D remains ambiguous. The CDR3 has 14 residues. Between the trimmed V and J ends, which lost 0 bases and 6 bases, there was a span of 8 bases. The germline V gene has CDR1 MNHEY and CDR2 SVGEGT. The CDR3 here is CASSYSIGSGELFF. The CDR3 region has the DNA TGTGCCAGCAGTTACTCAATTGGTTCCGGGGAGCTGTTTTTT.

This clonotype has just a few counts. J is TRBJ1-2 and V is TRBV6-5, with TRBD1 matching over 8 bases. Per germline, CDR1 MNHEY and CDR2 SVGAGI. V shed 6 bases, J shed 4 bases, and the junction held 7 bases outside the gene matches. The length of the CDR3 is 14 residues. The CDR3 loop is CASREDRAGYGYTF. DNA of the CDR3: TGTGCCAGCAGGGAGGACAGGGCGGGCTATGGCTACACCTTC.

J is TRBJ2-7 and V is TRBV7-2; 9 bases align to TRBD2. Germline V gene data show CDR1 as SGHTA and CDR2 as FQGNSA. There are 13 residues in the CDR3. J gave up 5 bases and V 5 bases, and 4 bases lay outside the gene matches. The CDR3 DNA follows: TGTGCCAGCAGCATTGGGACTAGCAACGAGCAGTACTTC. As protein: CASSIGTSNEQYF.

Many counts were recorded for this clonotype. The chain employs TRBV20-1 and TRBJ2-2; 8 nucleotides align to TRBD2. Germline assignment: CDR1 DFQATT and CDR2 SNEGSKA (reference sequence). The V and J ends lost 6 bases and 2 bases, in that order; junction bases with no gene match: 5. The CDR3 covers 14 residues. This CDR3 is CSATTSGNTGELFF. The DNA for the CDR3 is TGCAGTGCCACAACTAGCGGAAACACCGGGGAGCTGTTTTTT.

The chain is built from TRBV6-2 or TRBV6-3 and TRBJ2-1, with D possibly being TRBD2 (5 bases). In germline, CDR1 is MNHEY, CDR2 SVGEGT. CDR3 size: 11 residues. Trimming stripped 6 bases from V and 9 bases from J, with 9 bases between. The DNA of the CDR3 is TGTGCCAGCAGCCGAGGACTTGAGCAGTTCTTC. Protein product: CASSRGLEQFF.

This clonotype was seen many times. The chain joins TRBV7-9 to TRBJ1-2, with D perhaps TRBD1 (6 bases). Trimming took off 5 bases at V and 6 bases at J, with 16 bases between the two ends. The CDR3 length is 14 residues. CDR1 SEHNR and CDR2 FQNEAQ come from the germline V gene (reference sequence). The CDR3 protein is CASSQTGRVDGYTF. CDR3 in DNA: TGTGCCAGCAGCCAAACAGGGAGGGTGGATGGCTACACCTTC.

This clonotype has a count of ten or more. The DNA of the CDR3 is TGTGCCAGCACCTCCCCTGGACCGCGAGTCTCTGGGGCCAACGTCCTGACTTTC. Translation gives CASTSPGPRVSGANVLTF. This chain joins TRBV28 and TRBJ2-6; D is unresolved. Germline assignment: CDR1 MDHEN and CDR2 SYDVKM. Trimming shortened V by 7 bases and J by 0 bases, and 19 bases separated the two germline ends. The CDR3 has 18 amino acids.

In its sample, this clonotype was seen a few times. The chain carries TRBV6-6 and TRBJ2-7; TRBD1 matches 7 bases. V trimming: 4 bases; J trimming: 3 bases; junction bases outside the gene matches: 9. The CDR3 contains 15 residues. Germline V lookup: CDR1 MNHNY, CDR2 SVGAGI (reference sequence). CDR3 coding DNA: TGTGCCAGCAGTTTAACAGGGGACCTTCTCTACGAGCAGTACTTC. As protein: CASSLTGDLLYEQYF.

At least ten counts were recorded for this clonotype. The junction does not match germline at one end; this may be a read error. CDR3 in DNA: TGTGCCAGCAGCCTCGGGGGGGAAAAAGAGACACAGTACTTC. Amino acids: CASSLGGEKETQYF. This chain connects TRBV11-2 to TRBJ2-5, with 8 positions matching TRBD2. The germline CDR1 and CDR2 sequences are SGHAT and FQNNGV. CDR3 length equals 14 residues.

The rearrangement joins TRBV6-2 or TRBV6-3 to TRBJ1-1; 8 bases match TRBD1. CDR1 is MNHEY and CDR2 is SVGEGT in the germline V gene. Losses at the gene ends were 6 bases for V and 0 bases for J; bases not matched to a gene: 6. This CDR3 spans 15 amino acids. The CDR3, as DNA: TGTGCCAGCAGCTCCCCGGACAGGGTGAACACTGAAGCTTTCTTT. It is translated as CASSSPDRVNTEAFF.

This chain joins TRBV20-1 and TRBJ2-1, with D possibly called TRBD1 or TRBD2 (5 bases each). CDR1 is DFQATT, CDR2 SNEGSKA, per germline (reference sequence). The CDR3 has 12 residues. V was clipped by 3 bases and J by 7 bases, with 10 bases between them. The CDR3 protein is CSASSGRNEQFF. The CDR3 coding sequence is TGCAGTGCTAGCTCGGGGCGGAATGAGCAGTTCTTC.

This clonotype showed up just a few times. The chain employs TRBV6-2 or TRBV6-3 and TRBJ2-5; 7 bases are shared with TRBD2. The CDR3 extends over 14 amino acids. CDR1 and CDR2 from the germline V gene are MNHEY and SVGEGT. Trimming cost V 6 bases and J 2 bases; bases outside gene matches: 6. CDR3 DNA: TGTGCCAGCAGCCGGGACTACGCACAAGAGACCCAGTACTTC. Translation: CASSRDYAQETQYF.

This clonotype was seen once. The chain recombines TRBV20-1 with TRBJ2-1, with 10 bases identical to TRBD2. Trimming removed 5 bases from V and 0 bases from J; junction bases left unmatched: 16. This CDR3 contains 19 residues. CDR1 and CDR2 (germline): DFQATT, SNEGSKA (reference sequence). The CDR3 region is CSAPGPTSGRLSSYNEQFF. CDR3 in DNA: TGCAGTGCTCCGGGACCGACTAGCGGGCGTCTAAGCTCCTACAATGAGCAGTTCTTC.

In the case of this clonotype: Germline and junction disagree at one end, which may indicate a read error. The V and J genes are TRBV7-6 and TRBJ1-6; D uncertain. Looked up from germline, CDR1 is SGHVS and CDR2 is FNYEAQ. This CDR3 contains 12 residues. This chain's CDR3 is CVSSFGSSPLHF. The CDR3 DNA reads TGTGTCAGCAGCTTTGGGTCTAGCCCCCTCCACTTT.

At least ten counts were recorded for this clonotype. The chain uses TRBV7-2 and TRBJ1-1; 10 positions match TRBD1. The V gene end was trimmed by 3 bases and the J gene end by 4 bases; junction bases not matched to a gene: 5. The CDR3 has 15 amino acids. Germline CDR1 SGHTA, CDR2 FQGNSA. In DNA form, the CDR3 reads TGTGCCAGCAGCTTTCGCGGACAGGGGGGCACTGAAGCTTTCTTT. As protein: CASSFRGQGGTEAFF. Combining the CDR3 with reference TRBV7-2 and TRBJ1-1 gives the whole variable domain GAGVSQSPSNKVTEKGKDVELRCDPISGHTALYWYRQSLGQGLEFLIYFQGNSAPDKSGLPSDRFSAERTGGSVSTLTIQRTQQEDSAVYLCASSFRGQGGTEAFFGQGTRLTVV.

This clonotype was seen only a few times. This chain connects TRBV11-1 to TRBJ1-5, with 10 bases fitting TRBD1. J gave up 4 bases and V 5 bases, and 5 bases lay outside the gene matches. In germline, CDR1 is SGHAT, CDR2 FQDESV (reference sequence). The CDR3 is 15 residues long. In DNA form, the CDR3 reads TGTGCCAGCAGCGTTGGACAGGGGGTAAATCAGCCCCAGCATTTT. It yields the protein CASSVGQGVNQPQHF.